What follows are 8 T cell receptor beta chains derived from one specimen sequenced in a study of long-term antiretroviral therapy in people with HIV. Survey-level immunoSEQ v3.0 assays were run. Sequencing was performed with immunoSEQ multiplex PCR; in TCRdb, only in-frame clones are kept and a portion is missing. The profile shows some 17,000 clones, roughly 80% of them singletons. The starting material was unsorted PBMCs, obtained around 2.1 years before starting antiretroviral therapy. The source of these receptors is a man aged 25 to 40 with HIV.

The chain joins TRBV19 to TRBJ2-1; no firm D call. V lost 0 bases and J 6 bases, leaving 12 bases between the germline ends. This CDR3 has 15 residues. Germline CDR1 reads LNHDA; CDR2 reads SQIVND (reference sequence). The CDR3 nucleotides read TGTGCCAGTAGTATAGATCCGGCCCCCAGCAATGAGCAGTTCTTC. Protein sequence: CASSIDPAPSNEQFF.

This clone was seen only a few times. The V gene is TRBV5-6, the J gene TRBJ2-1, with 9 bases matching TRBD1. Germline V gives CDR1 SGHDT, CDR2 YYEEEE. Unmatched junction bases numbered 3, after V lost 0 bases and J lost 5 bases. The CDR3 sequence is 15 residues long. CDR3 coding DNA: TGTGCCAGCAGCTTGGGGACAGGGGCAAACAATGAGCAGTTCTTC. This codes for CASSLGTGANNEQFF.

The genes are TRBV6-5 and TRBJ1-1, with a possible D match to TRBD1 (5 bases). The V gene's germline CDR1 is MNHEY and CDR2 SVGAGI. Deletions cut 5 bases from V and 1 base from J, with 11 bases between. The CDR3 has 14 amino acids. CDR3 DNA sequence: TGTGCCAGCAGTGCGCTGGGGCCGAACACTGAAGCTTTCTTT. Protein: CASSALGPNTEAFF.

Notes on this clone: The junction shows a germline mismatch at one end, possibly a read error. The rearrangement uses TRBV2 and TRBJ1-2, with D possibly being TRBD1 (5 bases). CDR3 length equals 13 residues. Looked up from germline, CDR1 is SNHLY and CDR2 is FYNNEI. The CDR3 DNA sequence: TGTGCCAGCAACAAAGCCGCGGCAGGGCCACCCAGATTC. The encoded protein is CASNKAAAGPPRF.

The chain has TRBV2 and TRBJ1-4; D remains ambiguous. The CDR3 spans 14 residues. V gave up 3 bases and J gave up 7 bases, with 12 bases separating them. The V gene's germline CDR1 is SNHLY and CDR2 FYNNEI. CDR3 loop: CASSDRGGSEKLFF. CDR3 in DNA: TGTGCCAGCAGTGATCGGGGTGGAAGTGAAAAACTGTTTTTT.

The sample holds one count of this clone. The genes are TRBV10-3 and TRBJ2-7; D might be TRBD2 (7 bases). Germline-derived CDR1 and CDR2 are ENHRY and SYGVKD. This CDR3 comprises 12 residues. With 11 bases removed from V and 6 bases from J, the gap between germline ends came to 17 bases. The CDR3 coding sequence is TGTGCCGCGGGGGCAGGGTCCCTCGAGCAGTACTTC. Its translation: CAAGAGSLEQYF.

This chain connects TRBV29-1 to TRBJ2-3; D may be TRBD1 (5 bases). CDR1 is SQVTM, CDR2 ANQGSEA, per germline. Trimming left V 3 bases short and J 1 base short, with 8 bases between. The CDR3 loop spans 13 amino acids. The CDR3 spells CSVEAGRTDTQYF. The DNA for the CDR3 is TGCAGCGTTGAGGCAGGGCGCACAGATACGCAGTATTTT.

The chain uses TRBV7-9 and TRBJ1-3, with no clear D. CDR1 and CDR2 from the germline V gene are SEHNR and FQNEAQ (reference sequence). V shed 8 bases and J shed 0 bases, with 8 bases lying between them. The CDR3 has 13 residues. CDR3 sequence (DNA): TGTGCCAGCCTTGGAATCTCTGGAAACACCATATATTTT. Translated: CASLGISGNTIYF.